This is a list of T cell receptor beta chains from one sample in a study of technical replicates of blood from a handful of donors. The table came from immunoSEQ multiplex PCR; TCRdb's copy has only in-frame clones and leaves some out. This table has approximately 69,000 clones, approximately 89% appearing once. Sequencing was done on a sample of PBMCs. These receptors were collected from a human donor in good health. Some clones in this sample may be carry-over from other donors' samples. CDR3s include the opening cysteine and the closing phenylalanine or tryptophan. The order of the fields is clone size, D gene, V gene, J gene, CDR3 DNA, CDR3 protein. A D gene is named only where the DNA matches it firmly. Clone size, where shown, is once, few, many, or a class for clones that have expanded.

.	.	TRBV29-1	TRBJ2-7	TGCAGCGTGGAAGGGGGGGTCTCCTACGAGCAGTACTTC	CSVEGGVSYEQYF
.	TRBD1	TRBV7-8	TRBJ2-7	TGTGCCAGCAGCTTACGGGACAGGCCCTACGAGCAGTACTTC	CASSLRDRPYEQYF
.	.	TRBV6-5	TRBJ1-6	TGTGCCAGCAAGGTTCATCAGGGTAATTCACCCCTCCACTTT	CASKVHQGNSPLHF
.	.	TRBV9	TRBJ1-4	TGTGCCAGCAGCGTAGGCGATTTTGATAATGAAAAACTGTTTTTT	CASSVGDFDNEKLFF
.	TRBD2	TRBV7-3	TRBJ2-2	TGTGCCAGCAGCTTATTTACTAGCGGGACCGGGGAGCTGTTTTTT	CASSLFTSGTGELFF
once	TRBD1	TRBV7-2	TRBJ2-2	TGTGCCAGCAGCTTCACCGGGACAGGGGGCGGCACCGGGGAGCTGTTTTTT	CASSFTGTGGGTGELFF
.	.	TRBV5-1	TRBJ2-3	TGCGCCAGCAGCTTTCAGGGGCAGGGAGATACGCAGTATTTT	CASSFQGQGDTQYF
.	.	TRBV19	TRBJ1-4	TGTGCCAGTAGGAGGAGTGATAATGAAAAACTGTTTTTT	CASRRSDNEKLFF
.	TRBD2	TRBV13	TRBJ2-2	TGTGCCAGCAGCTTACCCCCGAAGCGGGGGGGTTACGGGGAGCTGTTTTTT	CASSLPPKRGGYGELFF
.	.	TRBV5-1	TRBJ1-5	TGCGCCACCGAGGGAGAGGAGAATCAGCCCCAGCATTTT	CATEGEENQPQHF
.	TRBD1	TRBV30	TRBJ2-5	TGTGCCTGGAGCCGAGGGGGCTGGACGACGAAGACCCAGTACTTC	CAWSRGGWTTKTQYF
.	TRBD1	TRBV5-1	TRBJ2-5	TGCGCCAGCAGAACGACAGGGGCCCTACAAGAGACCCAGTACTTC	CASRTTGALQETQYF
.	TRBD2	TRBV6-1	TRBJ2-7	TGTGCCAGCAGTAGACTAGCGGGAGGCGAGCAGTACTTC	CASSRLAGGEQYF
.	.	TRBV11-1	TRBJ2-7	TGTGCCAGCAGCCCGACAGGATCCAGCTCCTACGAGCAGTACTTC	CASSPTGSSSYEQYF
once	.	TRBV4-3	TRBJ1-5	TGCGCCAGCAGCCAAGACCGCGTCGGGGCCCAGCATTTT	CASSQDRVGAQHF
.	TRBD1	TRBV18	TRBJ1-1	TGTGCCAGCTCAACTTCCACAGGGGGCACTGAAGCTTTCTTT	CASSTSTGGTEAFF
.	TRBD2	TRBV18	TRBJ2-5	TGTGCCAGCTCACAGCGGGAACAAGAGACCCAGTACTTC	CASSQREQETQYF
.	.	TRBV27	TRBJ1-1	TGTGCCAGCAGTTCCGGCGGGGGTCGCACTGAAGCTTTCTTT	CASSSGGGRTEAFF
.	TRBD1	TRBV6-5	TRBJ2-3	TGTGCCAGCAGTTATCGACAGGGAAACACAGATACGCAGTATTTT	CASSYRQGNTDTQYF
.	TRBD1	TRBV29-1	TRBJ2-7	TGCAGCGTTGGGGGACAGAAAAATCTTCCCTACGAGCAGTACTTC	CSVGGQKNLPYEQYF
.	.	TRBV6-6	TRBJ1-1	TGTGCCAGCAGTTCGGGACAAGGTGACCCGGCTTTCTTT	CASSSGQGDPAFF
.	TRBD2	TRBV7-9	TRBJ2-7	TGTGCCAGCAGCTCCCGAGGAGCGGGGATTGAAGAGCAGTACTTC	CASSSRGAGIEEQYF
once	.	TRBV5-1	TRBJ2-7	TGCGCCAGCAGCTTGGGGAGTGACGAGCAGTACTTC	CASSLGSDEQYF
.	TRBD2	TRBV7-2	TRBJ2-3	TGTGCCAGCAGCTCGACTAGCGGAACAGATACGCAGTATTTT	CASSSTSGTDTQYF
.	TRBD1	TRBV6-6	TRBJ2-3	TGTGCCAGCAGTTACGGGACAGGGGACGCAGATACGCAGTATTTT	CASSYGTGDADTQYF
.	TRBD1	TRBV5-4	TRBJ1-2	TGTGCCAGCAGCCCTGGGGACAGGGGGATCTATGGCTACACCTTC	CASSPGDRGIYGYTF
once	TRBD2	TRBV5-1	TRBJ2-3	TGCGCCAGCGAGCTAGCGGGAGCGAGGGGGACGCAGTATTTT	CASELAGARGTQYF
.	.	TRBV5-4	TRBJ2-1	TGTGCCAGCAGCTTGGGATTAGCTTCGGGCAATGAGCAGTTCTTC	CASSLGLASGNEQFF
.	.	TRBV4-2	TRBJ1-1	TGTGCCAGCAGCCAAGGGTTAACAGGGCCGGGGAACACTGAAGCTTTCTTT	CASSQGLTGPGNTEAFF
.	.	TRBV5-1	TRBJ2-2	TGCGCCAGCAGCTCGCAAACATCATCGGGCGGGGAGCTGTTTTTT	CASSSQTSSGGELFF
.	TRBD2	TRBV11-2	TRBJ2-1	TGTGCCAGCAGCGGACGGGCTAGCGGGGATTCGGAGCAGTTCTTC	CASSGRASGDSEQFF
.	TRBD1	TRBV5-1	TRBJ1-5	TGCGCCAGCAGTAAATCACAGGGGATCCAGCCCCAGCATTTT	CASSKSQGIQPQHF
.	.	TRBV6-1	TRBJ2-5	TGTGCCAGCAGTGAAGCGCTGGGGCCCGCCCAGTCCCAGTACTTC	CASSEALGPAQSQYF
.	TRBD2	TRBV10-3	TRBJ2-2	TGTGCCGTCGCGACTAGCGGGGGAACGAACACCGGGGAGCTGTTTTTT	CAVATSGGTNTGELFF
.	TRBD1	TRBV7-4	TRBJ1-5	TGTGCCAGCAGCTTAACGCCCGCTCGGGGACAGGGGTTTGGTGGGAGCAATCAGCCCCAGCATTTT	CASSLTPARGQGFGGSNQPQHF
.	TRBD1	TRBV4-3	TRBJ2-2	TGCGCCAGCAGCGGGACAGGGATCACCGGGGAGCTGTTTTTT	CASSGTGITGELFF
.	TRBD2	TRBV7-2	TRBJ2-7	TGTGCCAGCAGCTTAGAAGCGGGAGGACCCTACGAGCAGTACTTC	CASSLEAGGPYEQYF
once	.	TRBV19	TRBJ1-5	TGTGCCAGTAGTCCCGACAGACGCGGTATTAATCAGCCCCAGCATTTT	CASSPDRRGINQPQHF
.	TRBD2	TRBV4-1	TRBJ2-5	TGCGCCAGCAGCAGGACTAGCGGGAGAGGAGGGGCGGAGACCCAGTACTTC	CASSRTSGRGGAETQYF
.	.	TRBV4-1	TRBJ2-7	TGCGCCAGCAGCCAACTGGCCCACTACGAGCAGTACTTC	CASSQLAHYEQYF
.	TRBD1	TRBV18	TRBJ2-1	TGTGCCAGCTCACTGGGACAGGGGGCGCGGAATGAGCAGTTCTTC	CASSLGQGARNEQFF
.	TRBD1	TRBV27	TRBJ1-1	TGTGCCAGCAGCCCAGGGGGCATCACTGAAGCTTTCTTT	CASSPGGITEAFF
.	TRBD1	TRBV19	TRBJ2-7	TGTGCCAGTAGTTTCTCACAGGGGTGGTACGAGCAGTACTTC	CASSFSQGWYEQYF
.	TRBD2	TRBV18	TRBJ2-1	TGTGCCAGCTCACCAGGGACTAGCGGGACCTACAATGAGCAGTTCTTC	CASSPGTSGTYNEQFF
.	TRBD1	TRBV2	TRBJ1-1	TGTGCCAGCACTAAGACCCCGGGACAGGGCCTTGAAGCTTTCTTT	CASTKTPGQGLEAFF
.	.	TRBV5-4	TRBJ1-2	TGTGCCAGCAGCTACCCGACAGCTAACTATGGCTACACCTTC	CASSYPTANYGYTF
.	TRBD2	TRBV6-1	TRBJ2-7	TGTGCCAGCAGCAGGAGCGGGGATTACGAGCAGTACTTC	CASSRSGDYEQYF
.	.	TRBV18	TRBJ2-7	TGTGCCAGCTCCCAAGCCCCTACCTCCTACGAGCAGTACTTC	CASSQAPTSYEQYF
.	TRBD2	TRBV11-2	TRBJ2-1	TGTGCCAGCAGCTTAAGCGGGGGATCCTACAATGAGCAGTTCTTC	CASSLSGGSYNEQFF
.	.	TRBV6-1	TRBJ1-5	TGTGCCAGCAGTGAGGGCTATAGCAATCAGCCCCAGCATTTT	CASSEGYSNQPQHF
once	TRBD2	TRBV11-3	TRBJ2-7	TGTGCCAGCCCTAGCGGAATCTACGAGCAGTACTTC	CASPSGIYEQYF
.	.	TRBV13	TRBJ2-5	TGTGCCAGCAGCAAACCGGGGGGCGGAGAGACCCAGTACTTC	CASSKPGGGETQYF
.	.	TRBV5-6	TRBJ1-2	TGTGCCAGCAGAGAAGACAGGAACTATGGCTACACCTTC	CASREDRNYGYTF
once	.	TRBV4-3	TRBJ2-5	TGCGCCAGCAGCCCATCAGGCAAACGAGAGACCCAGTACTTC	CASSPSGKRETQYF
.	TRBD1	TRBV6-1	TRBJ2-7	TGTGCCAGCAGTGTCCGGGACAGTACCTACGAGCAGTACTTC	CASSVRDSTYEQYF
once	TRBD1	TRBV5-5	TRBJ2-3	TGTGCCAGCAGCCCCAGGGGGTTGGATACGCAGTATTTT	CASSPRGLDTQYF
.	.	TRBV25-1	TRBJ2-5	TGTGCCAGCAGTGAAACAGGGCAAGAGACCCAGTACTTC	CASSETGQETQYF
.	.	TRBV11-1	TRBJ2-1	TGTGCCAGCAGCTTAGAGCCTAGCTCCTACAATGAGCAGTTCTTC	CASSLEPSSYNEQFF
.	TRBD1	TRBV9	TRBJ2-7	TGTGCCAGCAGCCCTCAGGCAGGGGACAGGGAGCAGTACTTC	CASSPQAGDREQYF